This T cell receptor (beta chain) was sequenced during a study of identical twins. TCRdb reprocessed the 5' RACE reads with MiXCR, giving one entry per CDR3 protein. Found here are about 200,000 distinct CDR3 sequences, more than 9% of them singletons; the top ten hold 8% to 10%. Trimming left V 2 bases short and J 0 bases short, with 9 bases between. CDR1 is MNHEY, CDR2 SVGAGI, per germline. The CDR3 has 15 amino acids. General study findings and limits: Surplus twin overlap in beta out-of-frame sequences was less pronounced. These conclusions were based on statistical analysis (cross-sectional, not following the same donors).

Ten or more counts support this clonotype. Its cognate antigen is unknown. Each donor (without exception) was a healthy Caucasian. This chain connects TRBV6-5 to TRBJ2-3, with a possible D match to TRBD2 (5 bases). The sequence was collected from a man in his forties or fifties in good health. Sequencing was performed on memory T cells sorted from blood. DNA for the CDR3: TGTGCCAGCAGTTACAGTAGCGTAAGCACAGATACGCAGTATTTT. It yields the protein CASSYSSVSTDTQYF.